A selection of T cell receptor beta chains follows, all from one sample in a study of human T cells and chemical hapten exposure. TCRdb fed the RACE reads into MiXCR, producing one record per CDR3 protein. The sample records roughly 38,000 distinct CDR3 sequences, more than 8% being singletons. This sample comprised whole blood, obtained in connection with sensitization to the hapten diphenylcyclopropenone (DPC). The receptors shown here come from a man aged 50 or older with alopecia areata. Some clones in this sample may be carry-over from other donors' samples. Both conserved end residues are part of each CDR3. Fields, in order: J gene, D gene, clone size, V gene, CDR3 DNA, CDR3 protein. D genes are given only for firm matches. Size is omitted from some rows. Given values are once, few, many or a class for expanded clones.

j_call: TRBJ1-1; d_call: TRBD1; clone_size: .; v_call: TRBV9; cdr3_nt: TGTGCCAGCAGCCCGCGAGGGGGCATGGGGACTGAAGCTTTCTTT; cdr3_aa: CASSPRGGMGTEAFF
j_call: TRBJ2-1; d_call: .; clone_size: .; v_call: TRBV7-2; cdr3_nt: TGTGCCAGCAGCAGGCCCGGCGAAGGGGTCAATGAGCAGTTCTTC; cdr3_aa: CASSRPGEGVNEQFF
j_call: TRBJ2-2; d_call: TRBD2; clone_size: .; v_call: TRBV2; cdr3_nt: TGTGCCAGCAGTGGGAGTCTAGCGGGATCCGGGGAGCTGTTTTTT; cdr3_aa: CASSGSLAGSGELFF
j_call: TRBJ1-1; d_call: .; clone_size: many; v_call: TRBV10-1; cdr3_nt: TGCGCCAGCAGTAAGACCTTGAACACTGAAGCTCTCTTT; cdr3_aa: CASSKTLNTEALF
j_call: TRBJ1-2; d_call: .; clone_size: .; v_call: TRBV28; cdr3_nt: TGTGCCAGCCGGTCTAACTATGGCTACACCTTC; cdr3_aa: CASRSNYGYTF
j_call: TRBJ1-3; d_call: .; clone_size: many; v_call: TRBV7-2; cdr3_nt: TGTGCCAGCAGCTCTCTGGGCTCTGAAAACACCATATATTTT; cdr3_aa: CASSSLGSENTIYF
j_call: TRBJ2-5; d_call: .; clone_size: few; v_call: TRBV6-6; cdr3_nt: TGTGCCAGCAGTCCCACACAGGGATTTCTGGGAGAGACCCAGTACTTC; cdr3_aa: CASSPTQGFLGETQYF
j_call: TRBJ2-7; d_call: TRBD1; clone_size: few; v_call: TRBV28; cdr3_nt: TGTGCCAGCAGTCCATACCGGGACAGGGGCGACGAGCAGTACTTC; cdr3_aa: CASSPYRDRGDEQYF
j_call: TRBJ2-5; d_call: .; clone_size: .; v_call: TRBV27; cdr3_nt: TGTGCCAGCAGTTTATCCCTGCTAGCAGAGACCCAGTACTTC; cdr3_aa: CASSLSLLAETQYF
j_call: TRBJ1-2; d_call: .; clone_size: many; v_call: TRBV28; cdr3_nt: TGTGCCAGCATGAAGACTGCAGGGGTCCCTAACTATGGCTACACCTTC; cdr3_aa: CASMKTAGVPNYGYTF
j_call: TRBJ2-3; d_call: .; clone_size: many; v_call: TRBV6-5; cdr3_nt: TGTGCCAGCAGTTCCCTATACACTGGGAATACGCAGTATTTT; cdr3_aa: CASSSLYTGNTQYF
j_call: TRBJ2-7; d_call: .; clone_size: many; v_call: TRBV10-2; cdr3_nt: TGCGCCAGCAGCCCCGCGATCAGCTACGAGCAGTACTTC; cdr3_aa: CASSPAISYEQYF
j_call: TRBJ2-5; d_call: .; clone_size: many; v_call: TRBV7-8; cdr3_nt: TGTGCCAGCAGCTTCTCGGGAGTGGAGACCCAGTACTTC; cdr3_aa: CASSFSGVETQYF
j_call: TRBJ1-5; d_call: .; clone_size: few; v_call: TRBV18; cdr3_nt: TGTGCCAGCTCACCGCAGGGGATCCGACAGCCCCAGCATTTT; cdr3_aa: CASSPQGIRQPQHF
j_call: TRBJ2-7; d_call: .; clone_size: .; v_call: TRBV21-1; cdr3_nt: TGTGCCAGCATCGAGACTAGCGGGAAGTCTTACGAGCAGTACTTC; cdr3_aa: CASIETSGKSYEQYF
j_call: TRBJ2-1; d_call: .; clone_size: many; v_call: TRBV7-6; cdr3_nt: TGTGCCAGCAGCTTAAGGCAGTATGAGCAGTTCTTC; cdr3_aa: CASSLRQYEQFF
j_call: TRBJ2-3; d_call: .; clone_size: .; v_call: TRBV7-2; cdr3_nt: TGTGCCAGCAGCATGGGACTTGCAGATACGCAGTATTTT; cdr3_aa: CASSMGLADTQYF
j_call: TRBJ2-2; d_call: TRBD1; clone_size: many; v_call: TRBV6-5; cdr3_nt: TGTGCCAGCAGTTACTCCGCAGGGGGTGACACCGGGGAGCTGTTTTTT; cdr3_aa: CASSYSAGGDTGELFF
j_call: TRBJ2-7; d_call: TRBD1; clone_size: few; v_call: TRBV28; cdr3_nt: TGTGCCAGCAGTCTAACAGGGGCCTACGAGCAGTACTTC; cdr3_aa: CASSLTGAYEQYF
j_call: TRBJ1-2; d_call: .; clone_size: many; v_call: TRBV24-1; cdr3_nt: TGTGCCACCAGTGATTTGCGGGGTAGCGCCTATGGCTACACCTTC; cdr3_aa: CATSDLRGSAYGYTF
j_call: TRBJ2-3; d_call: TRBD2; clone_size: medium-sized; v_call: TRBV29-1; cdr3_nt: TGCAGAATTCCCCTGGCGGGAGGGCCGGGCATAACAGATACGCAGTATTTT; cdr3_aa: CRIPLAGGPGITDTQYF
j_call: TRBJ2-7; d_call: .; clone_size: once; v_call: TRBV28; cdr3_nt: TGTTCCAGCATTCCGGGACAAACCTACGAGCAGTACTTC; cdr3_aa: CSSIPGQTYEQYF
j_call: TRBJ2-1; d_call: TRBD2; clone_size: few; v_call: TRBV12-3/TRBV12-4; cdr3_nt: TGTGCCAGCATTCGACTAGCGGGAGGGGTATACAATGAGCAGTTCTTC; cdr3_aa: CASIRLAGGVYNEQFF